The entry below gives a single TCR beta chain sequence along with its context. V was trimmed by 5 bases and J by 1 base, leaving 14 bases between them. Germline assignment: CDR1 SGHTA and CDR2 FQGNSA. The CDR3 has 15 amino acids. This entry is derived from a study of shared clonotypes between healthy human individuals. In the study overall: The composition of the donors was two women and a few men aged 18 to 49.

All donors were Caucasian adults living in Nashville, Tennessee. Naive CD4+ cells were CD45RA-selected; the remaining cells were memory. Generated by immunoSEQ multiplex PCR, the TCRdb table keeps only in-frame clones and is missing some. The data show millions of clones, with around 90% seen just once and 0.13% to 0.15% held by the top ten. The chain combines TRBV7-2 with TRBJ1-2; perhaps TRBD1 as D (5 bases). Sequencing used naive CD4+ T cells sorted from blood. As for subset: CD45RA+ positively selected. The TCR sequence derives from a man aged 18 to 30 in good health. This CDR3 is CASSTYRGDNYGYTF. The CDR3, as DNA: TGTGCCAGCAGCACTTACCGGGGGGATAACTATGGCTACACCTTC.